This T cell receptor beta chain was captured by sequencing in a study of T cells in Graves' hyperthyroidism and ophthalmopathy. TCR beta CDR3 regions were amplified from RNA. HTBI primers were used for first-round RT-PCR of the TCR CDR3. TCRdb fed the multiplex PCR reads into MiXCR, producing one record per CDR3 protein. The sample includes around 190,000 distinct CDR3 sequences, about a sixth seen only once; the top ten take roughly 49%. The CDR3 extends over 13 amino acids. Trimming pared 4 bases from V and 6 bases from J, leaving 15 bases between. Germline assignment: CDR1 SQVTM and CDR2 ANQGSEA. The source is a woman aged 45 to 65 with Graves' hyperthyroidism. The J gene is TRBJ1-2, the V gene TRBV29-1; D is undetermined. Input material: blood. CDR3: CSVGVGRRDGYTF. CDR3 in DNA: TGCAGCGTTGGAGTAGGGAGGAGGGATGGCTACACCTTC.